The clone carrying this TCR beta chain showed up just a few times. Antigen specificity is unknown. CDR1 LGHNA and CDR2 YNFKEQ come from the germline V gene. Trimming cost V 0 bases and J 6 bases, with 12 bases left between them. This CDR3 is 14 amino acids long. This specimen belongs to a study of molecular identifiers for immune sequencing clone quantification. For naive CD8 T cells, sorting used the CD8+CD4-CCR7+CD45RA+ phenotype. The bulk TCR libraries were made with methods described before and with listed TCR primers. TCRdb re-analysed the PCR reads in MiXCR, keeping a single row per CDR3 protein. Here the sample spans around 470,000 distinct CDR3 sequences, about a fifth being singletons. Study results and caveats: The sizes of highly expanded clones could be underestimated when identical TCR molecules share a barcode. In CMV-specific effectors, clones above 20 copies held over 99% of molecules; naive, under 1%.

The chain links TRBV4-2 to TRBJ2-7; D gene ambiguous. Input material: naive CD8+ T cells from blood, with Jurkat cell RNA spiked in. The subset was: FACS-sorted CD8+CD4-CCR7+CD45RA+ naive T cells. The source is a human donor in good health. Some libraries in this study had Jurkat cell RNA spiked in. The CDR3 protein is CASSQDSLTGEQYF. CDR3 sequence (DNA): TGTGCCAGCAGCCAAGATTCGCTGACGGGCGAGCAGTACTTC.